This T cell receptor beta chain was obtained from a study of blood T cell repertoires in COVID-19. The CDR3 covers 16 residues. The germline gives CDR1 SGHKS, CDR2 YYEKEE (reference sequence). The germline V and J ends were trimmed by 5 bases and 4 bases, with 19 bases remaining between them. Assay used: immunoSEQ multiplex PCR; TCRdb lists only in-frame clones, some missing. This table holds 250,000 to 300,000 clones, about 86% found once. In assigning cohorts, the study relied on participant-reported clinical history. Sequencing used PBMCs or T cells enriched from blood (not recorded which). This TCR derives from a young man with acute COVID-19. The V call is TRBV5-5, the J call TRBJ1-5; the D gene is possibly TRBD1 (6 bases). The CDR3 nucleotides are TGTGCCAGCAGTCGGACAGCCGGGGGGCCTAATCAGCCCCAGCATTTT. Translating gives CASSRTAGGPNQPQHF.